The next 26 T cell receptor beta chains were all read from a single sample in a study of molecular identifiers for immune sequencing clone quantification. TCRdb processed the PCR reads anew with MiXCR; each CDR3 protein has one entry. Of 460,000 or so distinct CDR3 sequences listed, about 25% are singletons. Sequencing used naive CD8+ T cells from blood, with Jurkat cell RNA spiked in. Subset defined: FACS-sorted CD8+CD4-CCR7+CD45RA+ naive T cells. These receptor sequences come from a human donor in good health. Some libraries in this study had Jurkat cell RNA spiked in.

Regarding this clonotype: Sequence at one end of the junction differs from germline and may be a read error. The CDR3 sequence: CASSWTGKNTKAFF. CDR3 DNA: TGTGCCAGCAGTTGGACAGGGAAGAACACTAAAGCTTTCTTT. The rearrangement joins TRBV25-1 to TRBJ1-1, with TRBD1 matching over 8 bases. CDR1 MGHDK and CDR2 SYGVNS come from the germline V gene. This CDR3 has 14 amino acids. Based on the CDR3 plus reference TRBV25-1 and TRBJ1-1, the full variable domain is EADIYQTPRYLVIGTGKKITLECSQTMGHDKMYWYQQDPGMELHLIHYSYGVNSTEKGDLSSESTVSRIRTEHFPLTLESARPSHTSQYLCASSWTGKNTKAFFGQGTRLTVV.

This clonotype was recorded many times. The chain carries TRBV11-2 and TRBJ1-1; the D is unclear. Germline V gives CDR1 SGHAT, CDR2 FQNNGV. Deletions cut 3 bases from V and 6 bases from J, with 8 bases between. The CDR3 is 12 residues long. CDR3 sequence (DNA): TGTGCCAGCAGCTTTCTCATGGCTGAAGCTTTCTTT. Its translation: CASSFLMAEAFF.

This clonotype was found many times. The chain recombines TRBV29-1 with TRBJ2-7; 7 bases align to TRBD2. V gave up 7 bases and J gave up 4 bases; unmatched junction bases: 7. The CDR3 is 12 residues long. Germline CDR1 SQVTM, CDR2 ANQGSEA. The CDR3 sequence is CSARTSRYEQYF. In DNA form, the CDR3 reads TGCAGCGCCAGGACTAGTCGGTACGAGCAGTACTTC.

Note on this clonotype: This sequence may be a read error, since a much larger clone differs from it by one base. The CDR3: CASSQGPGNAQFF. In DNA form, the CDR3 reads TGCGCCAGCAGCCAAGGCCCGGGGAATGCGCAGTTCTTC. The gene calls are TRBV4-1 and TRBJ2-1, with D perhaps matching TRBD2 (5 bases). The V gene's germline CDR1 is MGHRA and CDR2 YSYEKL. This CDR3 is 13 amino acids long.

The chain combines TRBV6-6 with TRBJ1-1; no reliable D call. V lost 8 bases, J lost 5 bases, and 18 bases lay in between. There are 14 residues in the CDR3. The germline gives CDR1 MNHNY, CDR2 SVGAGI (reference sequence). CDR3 amino acids: CASSTGPIWTEAFF. DNA for the CDR3: TGTGCCAGCTCCACCGGACCGATCTGGACTGAAGCTTTCTTT.

The chain links TRBV11-2 to TRBJ1-1, with a tentative D call TRBD1 (5 bases). Trimming stripped 4 bases from V and 5 bases from J, with 14 bases between. The CDR3 totals 14 residues. Germline V gene data show CDR1 as SGHAT and CDR2 as FQNNGV. DNA of the CDR3: TGTGCCAGCAGCTCTAGGGGAGGGAGAACTGAAGCTTTCTTT. Its translation: CASSSRGGRTEAFF.

CDR3 residues: CASSLDPATGVQETQYF. Written as DNA, the CDR3 is TGTGCCAGCAGCTTAGATCCAGCGACAGGGGTGCAAGAGACCCAGTACTTC. This sequence joins TRBV7-9 and TRBJ2-5; 8 bases align to TRBD1. V was clipped by 1 base and J by 2 bases; unmatched bases: 9. The CDR3 is 17 residues long. Germline assignment: CDR1 SEHNR and CDR2 FQNEAQ (reference sequence).

The sample holds a few counts of this clonotype. The CDR3 coding sequence is TGTGCCACCTCCCCCCAATCCGTTTCCTACGAGCAGTACTTC. Translating gives CATSPQSVSYEQYF. The rearrangement joins TRBV6-5 to TRBJ2-7; no clear D gene. Germline values: CDR1 MNHEY, CDR2 SVGAGI. V was pared by 10 bases and J by 1 base, with 17 bases between. The CDR3 spans 14 residues.

V and J are TRBV6-2 or TRBV6-3 and TRBJ2-3; 10 bases are shared with TRBD2. The V gene's germline CDR1 is MNHEY and CDR2 SVGEGT. The CDR3 contains 16 residues. Trimming took 4 bases from V and 1 from J; bases not matched to a gene: 5. The chain's CDR3 is CASSFGTSDRTDTQYF. CDR3 nucleotides: TGTGCCAGCAGTTTCGGGACTAGCGACCGCACAGATACGCAGTATTTT.

This clonotype was picked up many times. Written as DNA, the CDR3 is TGTGCCAGCAGTTCCCCGACTAGCAGGGCAGATACGCAGTATTTT. Its translation: CASSSPTSRADTQYF. The chain couples TRBV6-6 to TRBJ2-3, with 7 bases identical to TRBD2. This CDR3 contains 15 residues. Trimming took 4 bases from V and 4 from J; bases not matched to a gene: 8. Germline V CDR1 and CDR2: MNHNY, SVGAGI (reference sequence).

This chain connects TRBV11-1 to TRBJ2-2; 8 bases align to TRBD2. The CDR3 contains 16 residues. Germline V gives CDR1 SGHAT, CDR2 FQDESV (reference sequence). The V and J ends lost 1 base and 3 bases, in that order; junction bases with no gene match: 4. The CDR3 reads CASSLEAGVYTGELFF. Written as DNA, the CDR3 is TGTGCCAGCAGCTTAGAAGCGGGAGTTTACACCGGGGAGCTGTTTTTT.

A remark on this clonotype: Being one base from a much bigger clone, this may be a read error. V gene TRBV29-1 combines with J gene TRBJ2-7; 7 bases match TRBD2. The CDR3 runs 12 residues. Germline CDR1 and CDR2: SQVTM and ANQGSEA. Germline trimming cut 3 bases from V and 12 bases from J; bases unmatched to any gene: 11. The CDR3 sequence is CSVDSGEGTLYF. For the CDR3, the DNA is TGCAGCGTTGACTCGGGGGAGGGAACGCTGTACTTC.

The CDR3 loop reads CASSQEDRAGNTIYF. DNA for the CDR3: TGTGCCAGCAGCCAAGAGGACAGGGCTGGAAACACCATATATTTT. The chain joins TRBV3-1 to TRBJ1-3; TRBD1 aligns across 8 bases. Germline loops: CDR1 LGHDT, CDR2 YNNKEL (reference sequence). The CDR3 has 15 residues. The V segment lost 0 bases and the J segment 2 bases; nucleotides outside the gene matches: 0.

The gene calls are TRBV27 and TRBJ2-7, with 10 bases aligning to TRBD2. The germline CDR1 and CDR2 sequences are MNHEY and SMNVEV (reference sequence). Trimming cost V 5 bases and J 1 base; bases outside gene matches: 14. The CDR3 covers 18 residues. In DNA form, the CDR3 reads TGTGCCAGCAGTCCAGAGACTAGCGGGTTTGGAGGGTCCTACGAGCAGTACTTC. It codes for CASSPETSGFGGSYEQYF.

CDR3 in amino acids: CSAPPGLAGLNTGELFF. CDR3 DNA sequence: TGCAGTGCGCCACCTGGGCTAGCGGGACTCAACACCGGGGAGCTGTTTTTT. The chain employs TRBV20-1 and TRBJ2-2; 9 bases match TRBD2. The germline CDR1 and CDR2 sequences are DFQATT and SNEGSKA (reference sequence). The V gene end was trimmed by 6 bases and the J gene end by 2 bases; junction bases not matched to a gene: 13. The CDR3 runs 17 residues.

This clonotype was detected a few times. The chain couples TRBV19 to TRBJ2-2, with D uncertain. The V end was cut by 3 bases, the J end by 7 bases, with 9 bases between. The V gene's germline CDR1 is LNHDA and CDR2 SQIVND (reference sequence). The CDR3 consists of 13 residues. The CDR3, as DNA: TGTGCCAGTAGTATGGGTAGTGTCGGGGAGCTGTTTTTT. Amino acids: CASSMGSVGELFF.

The chain carries TRBV7-2 and TRBJ2-1; a possible D gene is TRBD2 (6 bases). The CDR3 totals 15 residues. Per the germline V gene, CDR1 is SGHTA and CDR2 is FQGNSA. With 0 bases removed from V and 8 bases from J, the gap between germline ends came to 14 bases. The CDR3 sequence: CASSLAKEGIDEQFF. CDR3 in DNA: TGTGCCAGCAGCTTAGCTAAGGAGGGGATTGATGAGCAGTTCTTC.

The chain carries TRBV30 and TRBJ2-6; 9 positions agree with TRBD1. The CDR3 runs 17 residues. Germline V lookup: CDR1 GTSNPN, CDR2 SVGIG (reference sequence). Losses at the gene ends were 1 base for V and 0 bases for J; bases not matched to a gene: 4. The CDR3 loop is CAWSEDRGPSGANVLTF. CDR3 coding DNA: TGTGCCTGGAGTGAGGACAGGGGTCCCTCTGGGGCCAACGTCCTGACTTTC.

The table lists this clonotype with a few counts. V usage is TRBV6-5 and J usage is TRBJ1-4; weak D call: TRBD1 (6 bases). From germline, CDR1 is MNHEY and CDR2 SVGAGI. The V and J ends lost 5 bases and 7 bases respectively, with 14 bases between them. CDR3 size: 14 residues. The CDR3 region has the DNA TGTGCCAGCAGTACACAGGGATTTGGTGAAAAACTGTTTTTT. It yields the protein CASSTQGFGEKLFF.

This clonotype was seen a handful of times. This chain joins TRBV30 and TRBJ2-7; weak D call: TRBD1 (5 bases). The CDR3 is made up of 12 amino acids. Germline values: CDR1 GTSNPN, CDR2 SVGIG (reference sequence). The V and J ends lost 6 bases and 6 bases respectively, with 15 bases between them. In DNA, the CDR3 is TGTGCCTGCAGCGATCCAGGGTTCGAGCAGTACTTC. This translates into CACSDPGFEQYF.

The chain uses TRBV4-1 and TRBJ1-5; a weak D match, TRBD1 (5 bases). CDR3 size: 16 residues. CDR1 and CDR2 (germline): MGHRA, YSYEKL. Trimming took 0 bases from V and 7 from J, leaving 16 bases between them. CDR3 in DNA: TGCGCCAGCAGCCAAGATGTGCAGGGACTAGGGCAGCCCCAGCATTTT. Translation gives CASSQDVQGLGQPQHF.

There are many counts of this clonotype. The chain combines TRBV7-9 with TRBJ2-3, with 9 bases fitting TRBD2. The V gene's germline CDR1 is SEHNR and CDR2 FQNEAQ (reference sequence). V lost 5 bases, J lost 0 bases, and 3 bases stayed unmatched. The CDR3 spans 15 residues. CDR3 region: CASSNGLASTDTQYF. The CDR3 DNA reads as TGTGCCAGCAGCAACGGACTAGCGAGCACAGATACGCAGTATTTT. The variable domain in full, with the rest retrieved from reference TRBV7-9 and TRBJ2-3, is DTGVSQNPRHKITKRGQNVTFRCDPISEHNRLYWYRQTLGQGPEFLTYFQNEAQLEKSRLLSDRFSAERPKGSFSTLEIQRTEQGDSAMYLCASSNGLASTDTQYFGPGTRLTVL.

This clonotype was seen many times. Germline is not matched at one junction end, which may reflect a read error. The chain recombines TRBV7-2 with TRBJ2-7; 8 bases match TRBD1. Germline V CDR1 and CDR2: SGHTA, FQGNSA. The CDR3 runs 14 residues. The CDR3 loop is CASSPGQGGYEQYF. The DNA for the CDR3 is TGCGCCAGCAGCCCAGGACAGGGAGGCTACGAGCAGTACTTC. Full variable domain (outside the CDR3, taken from reference TRBV7-2 and TRBJ2-7): GAGVSQSPSNKVTEKGKDVELRCDPISGHTALYWYRQSLGQGLEFLIYFQGNSAPDKSGLPSDRFSAERTGGSVSTLTIQRTQQEDSAVYLCASSPGQGGYEQYFGPGTRLTVT.

The rearrangement uses TRBV20-1 and TRBJ2-7; possible D gene TRBD2, 6 bases. Trimming pared 3 bases from V and 4 bases from J, leaving 22 bases between. Germline lookup yields CDR1 DFQATT and CDR2 SNEGSKA (reference sequence). This CDR3 spans 16 amino acids. The CDR3 bases are TGCAGTGCTAGGGACAAGGGACTCGGGTTCAGGTACGAGCAGTACTTC. Its translation is CSARDKGLGFRYEQYF.

On this clonotype itself: A single base separates this from a much larger clone, so it may be a read error. In this CDR3 the conserved last residue, phenylalanine or tryptophan, is missing, so a read error is likely. V gene TRBV2 combines with J gene TRBJ2-3; 7 nucleotides match TRBD1. The CDR3 is made up of 16 amino acids. J gave up 0 bases and V 5 bases, and 8 bases lay outside the gene matches. Germline CDR1 and CDR2: SNHLY and FYNNEI. CDR3 protein: CASSFEGQSSTDTQYL. DNA for the CDR3: TGTGCCAGCAGTTTCGAGGGACAGTCGAGCACAGATACGCAGTATCTT.

This clonotype was counted between two and nine times. This chain joins TRBV30 and TRBJ1-1; D is perhaps TRBD1 (6 bases). Germline CDR1 is GTSNPN and CDR2 is SVGIG (reference sequence). CDR3 length equals 16 residues. V dropped 5 bases and J dropped 0 bases, with 19 bases sitting between them. The CDR3: CAWSKGVGPMNTEAFF. CDR3 in DNA: TGTGCCTGGTCCAAGGGGGTTGGCCCGATGAACACTGAAGCTTTCTTT. The full variable domain, rest sourced from reference TRBV30 and TRBJ1-1, is SQTIHQWPATLVQPVGSPLSLECTVEGTSNPNLYWYRQAAGRGLQLLFYSVGIGQISSEVPQNLSASRPQDRQFILSSKKLLLSDSGFYLCAWSKGVGPMNTEAFFGQGTRLTVV.